What follows are 17 T cell receptor beta chains derived from one specimen sequenced in a study of cytotoxic CD8 clonotypes in ibrutinib-treated CLL. TCRdb's copy holds only in-frame clones and misses some; the assay was immunoSEQ multiplex PCR. The table has around 70,000 clones, approximately 90% seen once. The material was PBMCs, obtained after 12 months of ibrutinib treatment. The receptors shown here come from a human donor with chronic lymphocytic leukemia.

The chain couples TRBV28 to TRBJ2-1; 8 nucleotides align to TRBD1. CDR1 and CDR2 from the germline V gene are MDHEN and SYDVKM. The CDR3 consists of 15 residues. The trim removed 3 bases at V and 9 bases at J, leaving 10 bases unmatched. CDR3 in amino acids: CASSLYRGAASEQFF. CDR3 sequence (DNA): TGTGCCAGCAGTTTGTACAGGGGGGCCGCATCTGAGCAGTTCTTC.

The chain is built from TRBV28 and TRBJ1-2; D not certain. The CDR3 totals 14 residues. Germline assignment: CDR1 MDHEN and CDR2 SYDVKM. V was clipped by 5 bases and J by 4 bases, with 14 bases between them. The CDR3 loop reads CASSAHISSYGYTF. The CDR3 DNA follows: TGTGCCAGCAGTGCCCACATTAGTTCCTATGGCTACACCTTC.

The J gene is TRBJ1-1, the V gene TRBV19; TRBD1 matches 9 bases. V lost 5 bases to trimming and J lost 1 base; unmatched junction nucleotides: 8. Germline V gene lookup returns CDR1 LNHDA and CDR2 SQIVND (reference sequence). The CDR3 sequence is 16 residues long. CDR3 nucleotides: TGTGCCAGTAGTTTTACAGGGGGCTCAAAGAACACTGAAGCTTTCTTT. It yields the protein CASSFTGGSKNTEAFF.

The V gene is TRBV7-9, the J gene TRBJ1-3; no reliable D call. The CDR3 is made up of 15 amino acids. Germline lookup yields CDR1 SEHNR and CDR2 FQNEAQ (reference sequence). V lost 1 base to trimming and J lost 0 bases, with 7 bases between them. The CDR3 DNA sequence: TGTGCCAGCAGCTTAGATCGTAGCTCTGGAAACACCATATATTTT. Its protein is CASSLDRSSGNTIYF.

The genes are TRBV6-5 and TRBJ2-3; 10 nucleotides align to TRBD1. CDR1 MNHEY and CDR2 SVGAGI come from the germline V gene. The CDR3 totals 14 residues. V was pared by 8 bases and J by 3 bases, with 5 bases of the junction left unmatched. CDR3 amino acids: CASRRDRGTDTQYF. Written as DNA, the CDR3 is TGTGCCAGCCGACGGGACAGGGGAACAGATACGCAGTATTTT.

The chain's CDR3 is CASSLVGGAGTGELFF. The CDR3 coding sequence is TGTGCCAGCAGCTTAGTGGGGGGCGCGGGCACCGGGGAGCTGTTTTTT. The gene calls are TRBV11-1 and TRBJ2-2; tentatively, D is TRBD1 or TRBD2 (6 bases each). Per germline, CDR1 SGHAT and CDR2 FQDESV (reference sequence). Between the trimmed V and J ends, which lost 1 base and 4 bases, there was a span of 13 bases. The CDR3 has 16 amino acids.

The V and J genes are TRBV7-2 and TRBJ2-1; D call uncertain. The CDR3 extends over 14 amino acids. V gave up 3 bases and J gave up 5 bases, with 11 bases separating them. In germline, CDR1 is SGHTA, CDR2 FQGNSA. The CDR3, as DNA: TGTGCCAGCAGCTTCGTAGTAGGAGACAATGAGCAGTTCTTC. Amino acids: CASSFVVGDNEQFF.

The genes are TRBV6-5 and TRBJ2-5, with 7 bases identical to TRBD1. V lost 6 bases, J lost 7 bases, and 14 bases stayed unmatched. The CDR3 length is 15 residues. Germline V CDR1 and CDR2: MNHEY, SVGAGI. This CDR3 is CASSYPTTGRGTQYF. The CDR3 region has the DNA TGTGCCAGCAGCTACCCAACGACAGGGCGTGGGACCCAGTACTTC.

The V gene is TRBV28, the J gene TRBJ1-1; D unclear. This CDR3 has 16 residues. The germline V and J ends were trimmed by 3 bases and 3 bases, with 17 bases remaining between them. Germline V lookup: CDR1 MDHEN, CDR2 SYDVKM. The DNA of the CDR3 is TGTGCCAGCAGTTTCCTGGGGAGAGGCCGGGACACTGAAGCTTTCTTT. Encoded protein: CASSFLGRGRDTEAFF. Full variable domain (rest looked up from reference TRBV28 and TRBJ1-1): DVKVTQSSRYLVKRTGEKVFLECVQDMDHENMFWYRQDPGLGLRLIYFSYDVKMKEKGDIPEGYSVSREKKERFSLILESASTNQTSMYLCASSFLGRGRDTEAFFGQGTRLTVV.

J is TRBJ1-3 and V is TRBV7-9, with unresolved D. V was pared by 4 bases and J by 4 bases, with 5 bases between. Germline V CDR1 and CDR2: SEHNR, FQNEAQ (reference sequence). This CDR3 spans 12 amino acids. CDR3 nucleotide sequence: TGTGCCAGCAGCTCTGCAGGAAACACCATATATTTT. This sequence encodes CASSSAGNTIYF.

Only a few counts were recorded for this clone. The V call is TRBV30, the J call TRBJ2-7, with 7 positions matching TRBD2. V dropped 1 base and J dropped 2; count of bases not matched to a gene: 5. The germline gives CDR1 GTSNPN, CDR2 SVGIG (reference sequence). The CDR3 covers 14 residues. CDR3 in amino acids: CAWSAREAPYEQYF. The CDR3, as DNA: TGTGCCTGGAGTGCCCGGGAGGCCCCCTACGAGCAGTACTTC.

The chain employs TRBV2 and TRBJ2-7; D gene uncertain. The CDR3 is made up of 12 amino acids. Germline loops: CDR1 SNHLY, CDR2 FYNNEI. V was cut by 8 bases and J by 3 bases, with 11 bases left in between. The CDR3 coding sequence is TGTGCCAGCGGTGGCGGAAGCTACGAGCAGTACTTC. Translating it yields CASGGGSYEQYF. Together with reference TRBV2 and TRBJ2-7, the CDR3 gives the full variable domain: EPEVTQTPSHQVTQMGQEVILRCVPISNHLYFYWYRQILGQKVEFLVSFYNNEISEKSEIFDDQFSVERPDGSNFTLKIRSTKLEDSAMYFCASGGGSYEQYFGPGTRLTVT.

V is TRBV18 and J is TRBJ2-5; TRBD1 matches at 9 bases. The CDR3 is 16 amino acids. Germline CDR1 is KGHSH and CDR2 is LQKENI. V lost 3 bases to trimming and J lost 4 bases; unmatched junction nucleotides: 9. The CDR3 protein is CASSPPRTGVGETQYF. The CDR3 region has the DNA TGTGCCAGCTCACCCCCTAGGACAGGGGTAGGAGAGACCCAGTACTTC.

This clone showed up just once. The V call is TRBV7-3, the J call TRBJ2-5, with D perhaps assigned TRBD1 or TRBD2 (6 bases each). The CDR3 has 14 amino acids. The ends were cut back, 5 bases at V and 4 bases at J, with 14 bases in the middle. Germline V gene sequence: CDR1 SGHTA, CDR2 FQGTGA. CDR3 bases: TGTGCCAGCAGCCGTGGGGGGCGCAGAGAGACCCAGTACTTC. Its protein is CASSRGGRRETQYF. The full variable domain, its missing parts supplied by reference TRBV7-3 and TRBJ2-5, is GAGVSQTPSNKVTEKGKYVELRCDPISGHTALYWYRQSLGQGPEFLIYFQGTGAADDSGLPNDRFFAVRPEGSVSTLKIQRTERGDSAVYLCASSRGGRRETQYFGPGTRLLVL.

The genes are TRBV6-1 and TRBJ2-1; 12 nucleotides agree with TRBD2. This CDR3 is 17 amino acids long. Germline V gives CDR1 MNHNS, CDR2 SASEGT. V dropped 4 bases and J dropped 6; count of bases not matched to a gene: 10. CDR3 region: CASSGPTSGSLSNEQFF. The DNA of the CDR3 is TGTGCCAGCAGTGGCCCGACTAGCGGGAGTTTGTCCAATGAGCAGTTCTTC.

This clone occurred once. This chain links TRBV6-6 with TRBJ1-1, with D hard to call. CDR1 is MNHNY, CDR2 SVGAGI, per germline (reference sequence). The CDR3 has 13 amino acids. Trimming took off 1 base at V and 1 base at J, with 4 bases between the two ends. CDR3 DNA sequence: TGTGCCAGCAGTTACTATAAGAACACTGAAGCTTTCTTT. It codes for CASSYYKNTEAFF.

The V and J genes are TRBV11-3 and TRBJ1-1; D gene unclear. Trimming cost V 5 bases and J 5 bases, with 12 bases left between them. Germline CDR1 and CDR2: SGHNT and YENEEA. The CDR3 length is 13 residues. The chain's CDR3 is CASSPFVETEAFF. For the CDR3, the DNA is TGTGCCAGCAGCCCCTTCGTGGAGACTGAAGCTTTCTTT. Supplemented by reference TRBV11-3 and TRBJ1-1, the full variable domain reads EAGVVQSPRYKIIEKKQPVAFWCNPISGHNTLYWYLQNLGQGPELLIRYENEEAVDDSQLPKDRFSAERLKGVDSTLKIQPAELGDSAVYLCASSPFVETEAFFGQGTRLTVV.